This T cell receptor beta chain originates from a study of tumor-infiltrating lymphocytes in primary liver carcinoma. As for the study in general: Tumor staging was T1-T3 N0M0; sizes spanned roughly 4.2 to 10 cm across. The yield of productive TCRbeta reads per sample was roughly 3.65 to 7.5 million and was similar across tissue types.

Unsorted whole blood supplied the blood RNA, and germline DNA was isolated too. Points from the study as a whole: Compared with tumor region pairs, tumor-adjacent and tumor-blood pairs overlapped less. Tumors and blood were compared for top-250-clone fraction, and tumors had the significantly higher value (p = 0.039).

This clonotype was seen a few times. Its antigen remains unknown. This CDR3 comprises 17 residues. The ends were cut back, 0 bases at V and 4 bases at J, with 18 bases in the middle. In germline, CDR1 is SEHNR, CDR2 FQNEAQ (reference sequence). TCR beta cDNA was reverse-transcribed from about 550 ng of total RNA. The reaction used a constant-region primer and ProtoScript II reverse transcriptase. Three-round nested multiplex PCR performed with slightly modified ARM-PCR produced the TCR beta libraries. In the first two PCR rounds, TRBV1-TRBV30 forward primers were paired with a C-beta reverse primer, and each round lasted roughly 9 cycles. TCRdb analysed the multiplex PCR reads with MiXCR anew, one entry per CDR3 protein. The table has 200,000 or so distinct CDR3 sequences, about 61% seen once.

The sequencing input was peripheral blood. This receptor was taken from a woman in her sixties with primary liver carcinoma and hepatitis B virus infection. The V call is TRBV7-9, the J call TRBJ1-1, with a weak D call TRBD1 (5 bases). CDR3 DNA sequence: TGTGCCAGCAGCTTAGCTGGAGGGGACTTGGGAGGCACTGAAGCTTTCTTT. Amino acids: CASSLAGGDLGGTEAFF.